Below, 27 T cell receptor beta chains from the same sample are listed, as sequenced in a study of radiation and T cells in renal cell carcinoma. Only in-frame clones appear in the TCRdb table, and some are missing; sequencing was by immunoSEQ multiplex PCR. The sample carries 100,000 to 150,000 clones, 81% recorded once. Time point indicated: blood 2 weeks post-SBRT. The sample's treatment: 15 Gy SBRT to primary tumor, nephrectomy 4 weeks later. Here the sequenced sample was blood, taken from a patient whose treatment included radiotherapy and nephrectomy. The source of these receptors is a man between 45 and 60 years old with renal cell carcinoma.

This chain links TRBV30 with TRBJ2-5; D is perhaps TRBD1 (6 bases). The V end was cut by 1 base, the J end by 4 bases, with 13 bases between. This CDR3 has 14 residues. Germline assignment: CDR1 GTSNPN and CDR2 SVGIG (reference sequence). The CDR3 DNA sequence: TGTGCCTGGAGTGCGGACAGTTGGGGAGAGACCCAGTACTTC. Protein: CAWSADSWGETQYF.

This chain joins TRBV7-9 and TRBJ2-1; D is possibly TRBD2 (7 bases). This CDR3 contains 14 residues. Germline V gene data show CDR1 as SEHNR and CDR2 as FQNEAQ (reference sequence). Trimming pared 0 bases from V and 9 bases from J, leaving 12 bases between. The CDR3 loop reads CASSLAGGLGEQFF. DNA for the CDR3: TGTGCCAGCAGCTTAGCGGGGGGGCTTGGTGAGCAGTTCTTC.

V usage is TRBV25-1 and J usage is TRBJ2-2; D unclear. The CDR3 covers 13 residues. Germline V gene lookup returns CDR1 MGHDK and CDR2 SYGVNS. Trimming cost V 3 bases and J 6 bases, with 8 bases left between them. The CDR3: CASSDLIAGELFF. CDR3 bases: TGTGCCAGCAGTGACCTCATTGCCGGGGAGCTGTTTTTT.

The V gene is TRBV9, the J gene TRBJ2-4; perhaps D is TRBD1 or TRBD2 (5 bases each). The germline gives CDR1 SGDLS, CDR2 YYNGEE. The CDR3 contains 14 residues. V lost 4 bases and J lost 9, with 17 bases in between. The CDR3 nucleotides are TGTGCCAGCAGCCCCGGGGACCCGGCGAGCATTCAGTACTTC. Protein sequence: CASSPGDPASIQYF.

The chain carries TRBV11-1 and TRBJ2-3, with a possible D match to TRBD1 (6 bases). Between the trimmed V and J ends, which lost 5 bases and 0 bases, there was a span of 12 bases. The CDR3 has 15 amino acids. The germline gives CDR1 SGHAT, CDR2 FQDESV (reference sequence). In DNA form, the CDR3 reads TGTGCCAGCAGCCCCGGGACACCTAGCACAGATACGCAGTATTTT. Translation gives CASSPGTPSTDTQYF. Full variable domain (remainder filled in from reference TRBV11-1 and TRBJ2-3): EAEVAQSPRYKITEKSQAVAFWCDPISGHATLYWYRQILGQGPELLVQFQDESVVDDSQLPKDRFSAERLKGVDSTLKIQPAELGDSAMYLCASSPGTPSTDTQYFGPGTRLTVL.

There are a few counts of this clone. The chain has TRBV10-1 and TRBJ1-5; 7 positions agree with TRBD1. In germline, CDR1 is WNHNN, CDR2 SYGVQD (reference sequence). The junction had 20 bases not matched to a gene; V was cut back by 4 bases and J by 5 bases. The CDR3 has 19 residues. This chain's CDR3 is CASSGYKQGLLPFYQPQHF. The CDR3, as DNA: TGCGCCAGCAGTGGTTATAAACAGGGGCTCCTTCCCTTTTATCAGCCCCAGCATTTT.

This clone was seen a handful of times. V is TRBV7-2 and J is TRBJ2-7; TRBD1 is a possible D gene (6 bases). V lost 3 bases and J lost 0, with 12 bases in between. The CDR3 sequence is 15 residues long. Germline lookup yields CDR1 SGHTA and CDR2 FQGNSA. CDR3: CASSFYQGSSYEQYF. The CDR3 DNA reads as TGTGCCAGCAGCTTCTATCAGGGGAGCTCCTACGAGCAGTACTTC.

The chain employs TRBV5-4 and TRBJ2-2; TRBD2 agrees at 13 bases. This CDR3 has 17 amino acids. Germline loops: CDR1 SGHNT, CDR2 YYREEE (reference sequence). V shed 3 bases and J 6 bases; nucleotides not matched to a gene: 8. The chain's CDR3 is CASSSGTSGKLAGELFF. Here the CDR3 DNA reads TGTGCCAGCAGCTCCGGGACTAGCGGGAAATTAGCCGGGGAGCTGTTTTTT.

A single count supports this clone. V and J are TRBV7-2 and TRBJ1-2; D remains unclear. Germline V gene sequence: CDR1 SGHTA, CDR2 FQGNSA. The CDR3 is 14 amino acids. Trimming pared 2 bases from V and 10 bases from J, leaving 17 bases between. CDR3 loop: CASSLIGSDRDYTF. CDR3 nucleotides: TGTGCCAGCAGCTTAATCGGGTCCGATAGGGACTACACCTTC.

The chain employs TRBV5-1 and TRBJ1-1, with a weak D call TRBD1 (6 bases). V was shortened by 0 bases and J by 0 bases, with 9 bases between the two germline ends. From germline, CDR1 is SGHRS and CDR2 YFSETQ. There are 15 residues in the CDR3. For the CDR3, the DNA is TGCGCCAGCAGCTTGGCCTCAGGGGTGAACACTGAAGCTTTCTTT. It encodes CASSLASGVNTEAFF.

This chain uses TRBV5-4 with TRBJ2-5; 11 nucleotides match TRBD2. The junction had 9 bases not matched to a gene; V was cut back by 4 bases and J by 4 bases. The germline CDR1 and CDR2 sequences are SGHNT and YYREEE (reference sequence). CDR3 size: 16 residues. The CDR3 coding sequence is TGTGCCAGCAGCATACCCTTAGCGGGAGGGCGAGAGACCCAGTACTTC. Translating gives CASSIPLAGGRETQYF.

The gene calls are TRBV5-1 and TRBJ2-3; D possibly corresponds to TRBD2 (6 bases). The CDR3 contains 16 residues. Germline CDR1 and CDR2: SGHRS and YFSETQ. V lost 4 bases and J 2 bases, leaving 17 bases between the germline ends. The CDR3: CASSLVEAGYTDTQYF. CDR3 DNA: TGCGCCAGCAGCCTGGTGGAGGCGGGATACACAGATACGCAGTATTTT.

The chain is built from TRBV4-3 and TRBJ1-2, with D possibly TRBD1 on 6 matching bases. V lost 0 bases to trimming and J lost 8 bases, with 19 bases between them. The CDR3 contains 16 residues. In germline, CDR1 is LGHNA, CDR2 YSLEER. In nucleotides, the CDR3 is TGCGCCAGCAGCCAAGATGTGGGGGCGACAGTCCGGGGCTACACCTTC. It yields the protein CASSQDVGATVRGYTF.

This clone was observed a handful of times. The rearrangement uses TRBV7-2 and TRBJ2-1, with 8 bases identical to TRBD1. Trimming took 4 bases from V and 4 from J; bases not matched to a gene: 6. This CDR3 has 15 residues. The germline V gene encodes CDR1 SGHTA and CDR2 FQGNSA. The CDR3 DNA sequence: TGTGCCAGCAGCTCAGGGGGCGCGCCTTACAATGAGCAGTTCTTC. Translation gives CASSSGGAPYNEQFF.

This clone was detected many times. This chain connects TRBV29-1 to TRBJ1-1; D unresolved. The V end lost 3 bases, the J end lost 0 bases, and 5 bases lay between the germline ends. There are 12 residues in the CDR3. Germline CDR1 and CDR2: SQVTM and ANQGSEA. CDR3 protein: CSVDVMNTEAFF. CDR3 DNA: TGCAGCGTTGACGTAATGAACACTGAAGCTTTCTTT.

This clone has just one count. J is TRBJ2-2 and V is TRBV27; no clear D. Trimming cost V 3 bases and J 0 bases, with 2 bases left between them. Germline V gives CDR1 MNHEY, CDR2 SMNVEV (reference sequence). This CDR3 contains 13 residues. CDR3 sequence: CASSFANTGELFF. CDR3 coding DNA: TGTGCCAGCAGTTTCGCGAACACCGGGGAGCTGTTTTTT.

This clone has a single count. The chain is built from TRBV6-4 and TRBJ2-7; D gene uncertain. V shed 0 bases and J shed 3 bases, with 6 bases lying between them. This CDR3 has 13 residues. The V gene's germline CDR1 is MRHNA and CDR2 SNTAGT. In DNA form, the CDR3 reads TGTGCCAGCAGTGACTCGGCGGACTACGAGCAGTACTTC. Residues: CASSDSADYEQYF.

This clone appeared a single time. The chain links TRBV2 to TRBJ2-3; 13 positions match TRBD2. Germline loops: CDR1 SNHLY, CDR2 FYNNEI. This CDR3 comprises 15 residues. V trimming: 6 bases; J trimming: 8 bases; junction bases outside the gene matches: 8. The CDR3 sequence is CASSGLAGAYVTQYF. CDR3 in DNA: TGTGCCAGCAGCGGACTAGCGGGGGCGTACGTTACGCAGTATTTT.

This rearrangement joins TRBV7-9 to TRBJ2-7; 7 bases are shared with TRBD1. V was pared by 5 bases and J by 4 bases, with 5 bases of the junction left unmatched. The CDR3 consists of 13 residues. Looked up from germline, CDR1 is SEHNR and CDR2 is FQNEAQ (reference sequence). CDR3 in amino acids: CASSTGTVYEQYF. CDR3 nucleotide sequence: TGTGCCAGCAGCACCGGGACAGTATACGAGCAGTACTTC.

V is TRBV9 and J is TRBJ2-7; 12 positions match TRBD2. V lost 3 bases, J lost 4 bases, and 5 bases stayed unmatched. The CDR3 length is 15 residues. CDR1 and CDR2 from the germline V gene are SGDLS and YYNGEE. DNA for the CDR3: TGTGCCAGCAGCGCCTCGGGACTAGCGGGTTACGAGCAGTACTTC. It encodes CASSASGLAGYEQYF.

The rearrangement links TRBV5-1 to TRBJ2-7; 7 nucleotides match TRBD1. V lost 4 bases, J lost 9 bases, and 10 bases stayed unmatched. The CDR3 contains 13 residues. CDR1 is SGHRS and CDR2 is YFSETQ in the germline V gene. The CDR3: CASSPDRNNVQYF. The CDR3 DNA sequence: TGCGCCAGCAGCCCGGACAGGAACAACGTGCAGTACTTC. The full variable domain, in which reference TRBV5-1 and TRBJ2-7 provide the parts outside the CDR3, is KAGVTQTPRYLIKTRGQQVTLSCSPISGHRSVSWYQQTPGQGLQFLFEYFSETQRNKGNFPGRFSGRQFSNSRSEMNVSTLELGDSALYLCASSPDRNNVQYFGPGTRLTVT.

This sequence joins TRBV6-5 and TRBJ1-3; possibly TRBD1 for D (5 bases). CDR3 length: 14 residues. V lost 0 bases and J 2 bases, leaving 5 bases between the germline ends. Germline values: CDR1 MNHEY, CDR2 SVGAGI. This chain's CDR3 is CASSYSGAGNTIYF. The CDR3, as DNA: TGTGCCAGCAGTTACTCGGGGGCTGGAAACACCATATATTTT.

The V gene is TRBV9, the J gene TRBJ1-2; TRBD1 matches 8 bases. Germline V lookup: CDR1 SGDLS, CDR2 YYNGEE. V lost 0 bases and J lost 8; bases outside the gene matches: 6. CDR3 length: 14 residues. Here the CDR3 reads CASSVDPGQGGYTF. CDR3 nucleotide sequence: TGTGCCAGCAGCGTAGACCCTGGACAGGGAGGCTACACCTTC.

The chain combines TRBV28 with TRBJ2-7, with D perhaps matching TRBD2 (6 bases). The germline V gene has CDR1 MDHEN and CDR2 SYDVKM. V was trimmed by 6 bases and J by 3 bases, leaving 12 bases between them. The CDR3 sequence is 13 residues long. CDR3: CASRSGLYYEQYF. The CDR3 DNA follows: TGTGCCAGCAGATCGGGACTGTACTACGAGCAGTACTTC.

The chain employs TRBV18 and TRBJ1-2, with a tentative D call TRBD1 (6 bases). V was shortened by 6 bases and J by 1 base, with 9 bases between the two germline ends. Germline V gene data show CDR1 as KGHSH and CDR2 as LQKENI. The CDR3 spans 13 residues. This CDR3 is CASSSDSNYGYTF. CDR3 nucleotide sequence: TGTGCCAGCTCCTCGGACAGTAACTATGGCTACACCTTC.

V gene TRBV6-1 combines with J gene TRBJ1-2; 9 bases line up with TRBD1. CDR1 and CDR2 from the germline V gene are MNHNS and SASEGT. Trimming removed 6 bases from V and 5 bases from J; junction bases left unmatched: 4. The CDR3 length is 13 residues. The CDR3 DNA reads as TGTGCCAGCAGGAGGGACAGGGAGTATGGCTACACCTTC. Its translation: CASRRDREYGYTF.

The chain has TRBV5-4 and TRBJ2-3; the D gene is possibly TRBD2 (5 bases). CDR1 and CDR2 (germline): SGHNT, YYREEE (reference sequence). With 2 bases removed from V and 1 base from J, the gap between germline ends came to 8 bases. This CDR3 spans 14 amino acids. The CDR3 nucleotides read TGTGCCAGCAGCTTCGGGATCCGCACAGATACGCAGTATTTT. Translating gives CASSFGIRTDTQYF.